This is a list of T cell receptor beta chains from one sample in a study of HIV-infected patients and healthy controls. TCRdb re-derived calls from the 5' RACE reads in MiXCR, one entry per CDR3 protein. The repertoire has about 12,000 distinct CDR3 sequences, 9.3% of them found once; the top ten carry less than 25%. This material consisted of blood, taken before antiretroviral therapy. The receptors originated from an adult with HIV infection. The donor label of this sample is uncertain. Each CDR3 is given with its conserved first and last residue. D genes are given only for firm matches. Not every row has a clone size; where given, it reads once, few, many or a size class.

J: TRBJ2-5
size: few
V: TRBV11-2
D: TRBD2
CDR3: CASSLIAGGPSWETQYF
DNA: TGTGCCAGCAGCCTTATAGCGGGAGGGCCCTCGTGGGAGACCCAGTACTTC

J: TRBJ1-5
size: many
V: TRBV6-2/TRBV6-3
D: NA
CDR3: CASSLAYNQPQHF
DNA: TGTGCCAGCAGTTTGGCCTACAATCAGCCCCAGCATTTT

J: TRBJ1-1
size: many
V: TRBV3-1
D: TRBD1
CDR3: CASGQANTEAFF
DNA: TGTGCCAGCGGACAGGCGAACACTGAAGCTTTCTTT

J: TRBJ1-1
size: many
V: TRBV15
D: NA
CDR3: CATSSLSLEAFF
DNA: TGTGCCACCAGCAGTCTTAGCCTAGAAGCTTTCTTT

J: TRBJ1-1
size: NA
V: TRBV7-6
D: NA
CDR3: CASSLGAGVNTEAFF
DNA: TGTGCCAGCAGCTTAGGGGCAGGAGTGAACACTGAAGCTTTCTTT

J: TRBJ1-1
size: many
V: TRBV10-3
D: NA
CDR3: CAISESGLERAFF
DNA: TGTGCCATCAGTGAGTCAGGGCTAGAGAGGGCTTTCTTT

J: TRBJ2-1
size: many
V: TRBV5-1
D: TRBD1
CDR3: CASSTEDRGWYNEQFF
DNA: TGCGCCAGCAGCACGGAAGACAGGGGTTGGTACAATGAGCAGTTCTTC

J: TRBJ1-3
size: many
V: TRBV20-1
D: NA
CDR3: CSARAGSSGNTIYF
DNA: TGCAGTGCTAGAGCGGGCAGTTCTGGAAACACCATATATTTT

J: TRBJ2-4
size: many
V: TRBV6-6
D: NA
CDR3: CASGSLENIQYF
DNA: TGTGCCAGCGGTAGCTTGGAAAACATTCAGTACTTC

J: TRBJ2-1
size: NA
V: TRBV3-1
D: NA
CDR3: CASSQEGAYNEQFF
DNA: TGTGCCAGCAGCCAAGAGGGGGCCTACAATGAGCAGTTCTTC

J: TRBJ2-7
size: few
V: TRBV20-1
D: NA
CDR3: CSARAGDVSYEQYF
DNA: TGCAGTGCTAGAGCCGGGGACGTCTCCTACGAGCAGTACTTC

J: TRBJ2-1
size: NA
V: TRBV5-1
D: NA
CDR3: CASSSAGAGFSNEQFF
DNA: TGCGCCAGCAGCAGTGCAGGGGCAGGGTTTAGCAATGAGCAGTTCTTC

J: TRBJ2-3
size: many
V: TRBV12-3/TRBV12-4
D: TRBD2
CDR3: CASSPGTSHTQYF
DNA: TGTGCCAGCAGCCCCGGGACTAGCCATACGCAGTATTTT

J: TRBJ2-1
size: many
V: TRBV11-2
D: NA
CDR3: CASSLDRYVDEQFF
DNA: TGTGCCAGCAGCTTAGATCGTTACGTCGATGAGCAGTTCTTC

J: TRBJ2-5
size: many
V: TRBV20-1
D: NA
CDR3: CSAAGLTGEETQYF
DNA: TGCAGTGCGGCGGGACTCACCGGAGAGGAGACCCAGTACTTC

J: TRBJ2-7
size: few
V: TRBV18
D: NA
CDR3: CASSPEQGRERSYEQYF
DNA: TGTGCCAGCTCACCGGAACAGGGGAGGGAGAGGTCCTACGAGCAGTACTTC

J: TRBJ2-5
size: few
V: TRBV7-2
D: TRBD2
CDR3: CASSLVWEGETQYF
DNA: TGTGCCAGCAGCTTAGTTTGGGAGGGGGAGACCCAGTACTTC

J: TRBJ2-3
size: many
V: TRBV7-2
D: NA
CDR3: CASSTLATDTQYF
DNA: TGTGCCAGCAGCACCCTAGCTACAGATACGCAGTATTTT

J: TRBJ2-7
size: many
V: TRBV19
D: NA
CDR3: CASSIVSGGPYEQYF
DNA: TGTGCCAGTAGTATAGTGAGCGGAGGACCCTACGAGCAGTACTTC

J: TRBJ1-5
size: NA
V: TRBV10-3
D: NA
CDR3: CAISEGGQPQHF
DNA: TGTGCCATCAGTGAAGGGGGACAGCCCCAGCATTTT

J: TRBJ2-7
size: many
V: TRBV14
D: NA
CDR3: CASSQDPTVRLSRQYF
DNA: TGTGCCAGCAGCCAAGATCCGACAGTGCGCTTATCTCGGCAGTACTTC

J: TRBJ2-5
size: many
V: TRBV20-1
D: NA
CDR3: CSAIGLRRGQETQYF
DNA: TGCAGTGCCATAGGCCTAAGGCGGGGACAAGAGACCCAGTACTTC

J: TRBJ2-5
size: NA
V: TRBV7-8
D: NA
CDR3: CASSLGLPGLKTQYF
DNA: TGTGCCAGCAGCTTAGGGTTGCCAGGGCTAAAGACCCAGTACTTC

J: TRBJ2-5
size: many
V: TRBV5-1
D: NA
CDR3: CASSLAPGVDETQYF
DNA: TGCGCCAGCAGCTTGGCGCCAGGGGTTGATGAGACCCAGTACTTC

J: TRBJ1-1
size: few
V: TRBV2
D: TRBD1
CDR3: CASSEARTGGTEAFF
DNA: TGTGCCAGCAGTGAAGCGAGGACAGGGGGCACTGAAGCTTTCTTT

J: TRBJ2-3
size: many
V: TRBV10-3
D: NA
CDR3: CAISESTVARPDTQYF
DNA: TGTGCCATCAGTGAGTCGACGGTAGCACGCCCAGATACGCAGTATTTT

J: TRBJ1-2
size: many
V: TRBV12-3/TRBV12-4
D: TRBD1
CDR3: CASTLDRGPSNYGYTF
DNA: TGTGCCAGCACCCTGGACAGGGGGCCTTCTAACTATGGCTACACCTTC

J: TRBJ1-3
size: many
V: TRBV7-9
D: NA
CDR3: CASSLVGLIGNTIYF
DNA: TGTGCCAGCAGCTTAGTTGGCCTTATTGGAAACACCATATATTTT

J: TRBJ1-1
size: many
V: TRBV15
D: NA
CDR3: CATSRSPPVTEAFF
DNA: TGTGCCACCAGCAGGTCCCCCCCGGTAACTGAAGCTTTCTTT

J: TRBJ2-7
size: many
V: TRBV7-4
D: NA
CDR3: CASSLGDSCSYEQYF
DNA: TGTGCCAGCAGCTTAGGGGATAGCTGCTCCTACGAGCAGTACTTC

J: TRBJ2-1
size: few
V: TRBV7-2
D: NA
CDR3: CASSFGLGVDENEQFF
DNA: TGTGCCAGCAGCTTTGGATTGGGGGTAGATGAGAATGAGCAGTTCTTC

J: TRBJ2-1
size: medium-sized
V: TRBV27
D: TRBD1
CDR3: CASLPQGASYNEQFF
DNA: TGTGCCAGCTTACCTCAGGGGGCCTCCTACAATGAGCAGTTCTTC

J: TRBJ2-1
size: many
V: TRBV7-6
D: TRBD2
CDR3: CASSLASPSGGDQYNEQFF
DNA: TGTGCCAGCAGCTTAGCCTCCCCTAGCGGGGGCGACCAATACAATGAGCAGTTCTTC

J: TRBJ1-5
size: few
V: TRBV6-5
D: NA
CDR3: CASSYRRTSDQPQHF
DNA: TGTGCCAGCAGTTACAGGAGGACTTCTGATCAGCCCCAGCATTTT

J: TRBJ2-3
size: medium-sized
V: TRBV4-3
D: TRBD2
CDR3: CASSQDGGGLASTDTQYF
DNA: TGCGCCAGCAGCCAAGATGGAGGGGGACTAGCTAGCACAGATACGCAGTATTTT

J: TRBJ2-5
size: many
V: TRBV19
D: NA
CDR3: CASSIRETQYF
DNA: TGTGCCAGTAGTATCCGGGAGACCCAGTACTTC

J: TRBJ1-5
size: many
V: TRBV27
D: NA
CDR3: CASSHGSQPQHF
DNA: TGTGCCAGCAGTCATGGGAGTCAGCCCCAGCATTTT

J: TRBJ1-5
size: many
V: TRBV29-1
D: NA
CDR3: CSVRTLQDRNQPQHF
DNA: TGCAGCGTTCGGACTCTACAGGATAGGAATCAGCCCCAGCATTTT

J: TRBJ1-2
size: many
V: TRBV20-1
D: NA
CDR3: CSARGTNYGYTF
DNA: TGCAGTGCTAGGGGGACAAACTATGGCTACACCTTC

J: TRBJ2-3
size: many
V: TRBV4-2
D: TRBD2
CDR3: CASSQETGGSEDTQYF
DNA: TGTGCCAGCAGCCAAGAGACGGGAGGGTCGGAAGATACGCAGTATTTT

J: TRBJ2-3
size: many
V: TRBV10-1
D: TRBD2
CDR3: CASSDEAGGQEDTQYF
DNA: TGCGCCAGCAGTGACGAGGCGGGAGGTCAGGAAGATACGCAGTATTTT